The clone carrying this T cell receptor (beta chain) was seen ten or more times. Antigen: not known. The data stem from a study of metastatic and nonmetastatic thyroid tumors. Study context: Repertoires from blood and tumor or nodule tissue of malignant and benign thyroid patients were compared.

Study processing details: Variation in CDR3 across clinicopathological groups served as the basis for constructing a distant-metastasis classifier in papillary thyroid cancer. With MiXCR, TCRdb called clones anew from the PCR reads. The V and J calls were determined by TCRdb, not by the authors. The table includes about 27,000 clones, roughly 15% detected once. Overall study findings and caveats: It was reported that TCR beta diversity was significantly higher in malignant thyroid tumors than benign nodules, in blood and tumor.

Germline lookup yields CDR1 SQVTM and CDR2 ANQGSEA. V dropped 4 bases and J dropped 0 bases, with 7 bases sitting between them. There are 13 residues in the CDR3. Patients underwent thyroid surgery, and none had received any treatment before it. The sequence derives from a male donor with papillary thyroid cancer or a benign thyroid nodule (not recorded which). Some clones in this sample may be carry-over from other donors' samples. Sequencing was performed on blood. The gene calls are TRBV29-1 and TRBJ1-5, with D unclear. The CDR3: CSVGRDSNQPQHF. The CDR3 bases are TGCAGCGTTGGTAGGGATAGCAATCAGCCCCAGCATTTT.